The 7 T cell receptor beta chains reported below all come from one sample, sequenced in a study of response to subunit inactivated influenza vaccine. Each CDR3 protein is one row after TCRdb ran MiXCR on the RT-PCR reads. Of about 700,000 distinct CDR3 sequences in the sample, around 13% were seen once. Sequencing used PBMCs from blood, obtained around 15 days before vaccination. The receptors were sampled from a middle-aged man who received an inactivated influenza vaccine.

This clonotype came up a few times. CDR3 protein: CASSQASTASYEQYF. The CDR3 bases are TGTGCCAGCAGCCAAGCATCGACAGCCTCCTACGAGCAGTACTTC. The gene calls are TRBV4-2 and TRBJ2-7; maybe TRBD1 (5 bases). CDR3 length equals 15 residues. Trimming took off 1 base at V and 0 bases at J, with 10 bases between the two ends. Looked up from germline, CDR1 is LGHNA and CDR2 is YNFKEQ.

The chain couples TRBV7-9 to TRBJ2-7; D tentatively reads TRBD1 or TRBD2 (5 bases each). The V and J ends lost 1 base and 4 bases respectively, with 17 bases between them. This CDR3 contains 16 residues. CDR1 is SEHNR, CDR2 FQNEAQ, per germline (reference sequence). The CDR3 here is CASSLVHGTLLYEQYF. CDR3 nucleotide sequence: TGTGCCAGCAGCTTAGTCCACGGGACCCTATTATACGAGCAGTACTTC. Using reference TRBV7-9 and TRBJ2-7 for the parts outside the CDR3, the full variable domain is DTGVSQNPRHKITKRGQNVTFRCDPISEHNRLYWYRQTLGQGPEFLTYFQNEAQLEKSRLLSDRFSAERPKGSFSTLEIQRTEQGDSAMYLCASSLVHGTLLYEQYFGPGTRLTVT.

The chain links TRBV28 to TRBJ2-7, with TRBD2 matching over 11 bases. The CDR3 contains 18 residues. J was trimmed by 4 bases and V by 3 bases; bases with no gene match: 14. The germline V gene encodes CDR1 MDHEN and CDR2 SYDVKM. The CDR3 region has the DNA TGTGCCAGCAGTTTGACAGGGCGACTAGCGGGAAAAGGTTACGAGCAGTACTTC. As protein: CASSLTGRLAGKGYEQYF.

The rearrangement uses TRBV12-3 or TRBV12-4 and TRBJ2-1; TRBD1 matches 7 bases. V dropped 6 bases and J dropped 14; count of bases not matched to a gene: 7. This CDR3 spans 11 amino acids. CDR3 coding DNA: TGTGCCAGCAGCCCCGGAGGACAGGAGTTCTTC. Translating it yields CASSPGGQEFF.

The chain recombines TRBV28 with TRBJ2-1; 8 bases fit TRBD1. The CDR3 contains 15 residues. Germline CDR1 is MDHEN and CDR2 is SYDVKM. The V gene end was trimmed by 2 bases and the J gene end by 7 bases; junction bases not matched to a gene: 7. The CDR3 coding sequence is TGTGCCAGCAGTTTAAGTCCTCAGGGGGCGAATGAGCAGTTCTTC. Translating gives CASSLSPQGANEQFF.

This sequence joins TRBV7-8 and TRBJ2-2; 13 nucleotides line up with TRBD2. CDR1 is SGHVS, CDR2 FQNEAQ, per germline. V lost 1 base to trimming and J lost 3 bases; unmatched junction nucleotides: 5. This CDR3 region has 18 residues. The CDR3 loop reads CASSLGTSGREYTGELFF. The CDR3 coding sequence is TGTGCCAGCAGCTTAGGGACTAGCGGGAGAGAGTACACCGGGGAGCTGTTTTTT.

The chain joins TRBV12-3 or TRBV12-4 to TRBJ1-2; TRBD1 matches 7 bases. The CDR3 has 14 amino acids. Losses at the gene ends were 6 bases for V and 2 bases for J; bases not matched to a gene: 6. CDR3: CASSDTGANYGYTF. DNA of the CDR3: TGTGCCAGCAGCGATACAGGGGCGAACTATGGCTACACCTTC.